This TCR beta chain derives from a study of blood T cell repertoires in COVID-19. Study context: Samples came from the United States, Italy and Spain, spanning acute and convalescent COVID-19. In each case, the material was cDNA or gDNA derived from T cells, B-cell-depleted T cells, or PBMCs.

Germline V gives CDR1 SNHLY, CDR2 FYNNEI. The CDR3 has 15 amino acids. As processed by the authors: The assay estimated nucleated cells by amplifying reference gene primers. The protocol was immunoSEQ multiplex PCR, while the TCRdb copy is restricted to in-frame clones and leaves out a portion. The D gene and trimming were derived from the DNA, and the V and J assignments and clone size from that table. The table shows 250,000 to 350,000 clones, with around 90% occurring only once. The specimen sequenced was peripheral blood. The chain couples TRBV2 to TRBJ1-2; D remains ambiguous. This clonotype originated in a man between 18 and 29 years old with active or convalescent COVID-19. Written as DNA, the CDR3 is TGTGGGGATAGGAGGAAATTTGGGTCCAACTATGGCTACACCTTC. Translated: CGDRRKFGSNYGYTF.